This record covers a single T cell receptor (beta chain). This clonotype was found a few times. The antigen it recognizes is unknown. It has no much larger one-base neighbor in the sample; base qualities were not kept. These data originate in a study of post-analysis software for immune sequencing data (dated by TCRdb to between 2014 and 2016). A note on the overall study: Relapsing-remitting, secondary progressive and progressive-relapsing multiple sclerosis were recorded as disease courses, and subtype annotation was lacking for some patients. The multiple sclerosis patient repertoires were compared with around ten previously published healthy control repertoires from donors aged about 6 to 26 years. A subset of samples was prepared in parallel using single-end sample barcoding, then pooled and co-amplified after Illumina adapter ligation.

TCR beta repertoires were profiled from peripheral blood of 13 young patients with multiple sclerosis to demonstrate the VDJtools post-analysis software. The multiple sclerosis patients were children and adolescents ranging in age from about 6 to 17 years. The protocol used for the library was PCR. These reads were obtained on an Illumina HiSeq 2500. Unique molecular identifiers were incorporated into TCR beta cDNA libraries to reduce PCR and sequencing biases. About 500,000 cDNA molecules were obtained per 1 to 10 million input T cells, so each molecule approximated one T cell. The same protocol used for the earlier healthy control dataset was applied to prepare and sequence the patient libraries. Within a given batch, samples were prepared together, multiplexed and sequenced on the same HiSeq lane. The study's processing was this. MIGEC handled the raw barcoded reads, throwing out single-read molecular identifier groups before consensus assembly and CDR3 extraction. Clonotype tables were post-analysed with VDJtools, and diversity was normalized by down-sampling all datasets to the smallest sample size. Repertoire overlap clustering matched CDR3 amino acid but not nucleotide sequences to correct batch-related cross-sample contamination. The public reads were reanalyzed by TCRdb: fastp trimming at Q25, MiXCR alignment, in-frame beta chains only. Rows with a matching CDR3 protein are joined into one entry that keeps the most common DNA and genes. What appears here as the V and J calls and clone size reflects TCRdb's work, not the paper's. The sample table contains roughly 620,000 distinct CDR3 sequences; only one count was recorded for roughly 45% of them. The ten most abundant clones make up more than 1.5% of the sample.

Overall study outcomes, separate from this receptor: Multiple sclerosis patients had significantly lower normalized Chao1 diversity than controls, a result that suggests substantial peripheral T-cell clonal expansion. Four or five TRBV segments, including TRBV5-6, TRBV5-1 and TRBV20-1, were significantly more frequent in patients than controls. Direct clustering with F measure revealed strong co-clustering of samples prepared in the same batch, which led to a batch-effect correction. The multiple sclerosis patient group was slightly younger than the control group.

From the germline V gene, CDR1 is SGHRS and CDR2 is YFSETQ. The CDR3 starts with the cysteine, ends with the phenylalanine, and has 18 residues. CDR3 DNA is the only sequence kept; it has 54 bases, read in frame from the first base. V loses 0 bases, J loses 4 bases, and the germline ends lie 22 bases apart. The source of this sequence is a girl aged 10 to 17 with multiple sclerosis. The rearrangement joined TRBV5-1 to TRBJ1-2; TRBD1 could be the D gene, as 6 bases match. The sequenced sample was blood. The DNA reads TGCGCCAGCAGCTTGGCCGGGACACCGGCACGGTCTACCTATGGCTACACCTTC. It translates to CASSLAGTPARSTYGYTF.